This T cell receptor beta chain was identified in a study of Graves' ophthalmopathy and Graves' hyperthyroidism. Study results and limitations: A 13-signature model separated ophthalmopathy from stable hyperthyroidism, just over 85% sensitivity, around 81% specificity.

Trimming stripped 2 bases from V and 0 bases from J, with 15 bases between. The CDR3 runs to 17 residues. The germline V gene has CDR1 SGDLS and CDR2 YYNGEE. Worth noting for this clonotype: What it binds is unknown.

Lactation, pregnancy, uncontrolled infections and other autoimmune diseases were all grounds for excluding patients. It was on clinical symptoms, serum thyroxine, TRAb, thyroid ultrasound and orbital computed tomography that diagnosis relied. TCR beta CDR3 regions were amplified from RNA transcripts. The first-round RT-PCR employed HTBI primers together with the Qiagen OneStep RT-PCR kit. A multiplex PCR was then performed as the second round. TCRdb re-derived calls from the multiplex PCR reads in MiXCR, one entry per CDR3 protein. The sample yields about 740,000 distinct CDR3 sequences, 35% to 50% seen once.

The gene calls are TRBV9 and TRBJ1-3; unclear D gene. Specimen: peripheral blood. The sequence was obtained from an adult man with Graves' ophthalmopathy. The CDR3 protein is CASSVTGSRYSGNTIYF. The CDR3 nucleotides are TGTGCCAGCAGCGTGACCGGCAGCCGATACTCTGGAAACACCATATATTTT.